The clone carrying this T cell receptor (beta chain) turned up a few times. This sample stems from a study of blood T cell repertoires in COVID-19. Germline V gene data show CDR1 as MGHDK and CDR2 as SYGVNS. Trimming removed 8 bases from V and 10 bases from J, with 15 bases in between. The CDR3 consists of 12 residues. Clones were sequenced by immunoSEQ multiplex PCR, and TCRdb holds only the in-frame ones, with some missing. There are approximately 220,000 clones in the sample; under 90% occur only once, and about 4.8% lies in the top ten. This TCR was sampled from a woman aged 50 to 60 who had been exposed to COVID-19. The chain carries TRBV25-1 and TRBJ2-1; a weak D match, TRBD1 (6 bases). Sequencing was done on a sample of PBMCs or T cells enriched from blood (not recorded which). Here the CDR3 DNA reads TGTGCCAGCGGTAAACAGGGAGACGAGCAGTTCTTC. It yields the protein CASGKQGDEQFF.